These 14 T cell receptor beta chains share one sample of origin, sequenced in a study of blood T cell repertoires in COVID-19. This table comes from immunoSEQ multiplex PCR, and its TCRdb copy is limited to in-frame clones, with some not included. Here the sample spans about 89,000 clones, about 86% being singletons. Sequencing was done on a sample of peripheral blood. These receptors were taken from a man older than 75 with active or convalescent COVID-19.

The rearrangement uses TRBV28 and TRBJ2-7, with 8 bases matching TRBD1. V lost 3 bases and J lost 9; bases outside the gene matches: 4. CDR3 length equals 12 residues. Germline CDR1 reads MDHEN; CDR2 reads SYDVKM. CDR3 residues: CASSFLQGGQYF. CDR3 nucleotides: TGTGCCAGCAGTTTCCTACAGGGGGGGCAGTACTTC.

The chain recombines TRBV7-9 with TRBJ2-3, with D possibly matching TRBD2 (5 bases). CDR1 and CDR2 (germline): SEHNR, FQNEAQ (reference sequence). The CDR3 loop spans 14 amino acids. Trimming took 5 bases from V and 2 from J, leaving 11 bases between them. CDR3 in DNA: TGTGCCAGCAGCCTCGAGGGCACCACAGATACGCAGTATTTT. Translation: CASSLEGTTDTQYF. Complete variable domain (other parts from reference TRBV7-9 and TRBJ2-3): DTGVSQNPRHKITKRGQNVTFRCDPISEHNRLYWYRQTLGQGPEFLTYFQNEAQLEKSRLLSDRFSAERPKGSFSTLEIQRTEQGDSAMYLCASSLEGTTDTQYFGPGTRLTVL.

This rearrangement joins TRBV5-4 to TRBJ1-4, with D perhaps matching TRBD1 (6 bases). The CDR3 runs 14 residues. V was clipped by 4 bases and J by 5 bases, with 12 bases between them. Germline CDR1 reads SGHNT; CDR2 reads YYREEE (reference sequence). CDR3 bases: TGTGCCAGCAGCCCGCGGACAGAAAATGAAAAACTGTTTTTT. Translating gives CASSPRTENEKLFF.

The V call is TRBV4-2, the J call TRBJ1-6; 9 bases are shared with TRBD1. The CDR3 spans 16 residues. The junction had 6 bases not matched to a gene; V was cut back by 1 base and J by 8 bases. CDR1 LGHNA and CDR2 YNFKEQ come from the germline V gene. The CDR3 reads CASSQVTGGRDSPLHF. The DNA of the CDR3 is TGTGCCAGCAGCCAAGTTACAGGGGGCCGAGATTCACCCCTCCACTTT.

This chain joins TRBV29-1 and TRBJ1-1; 9 bases align to TRBD1. The CDR3 sequence is 12 residues long. The germline V gene encodes CDR1 SQVTM and CDR2 ANQGSEA. Written as DNA, the CDR3 is TGCAGAGGGGACAGGGCCGGTACTGAAGCTTTCTTT. Translation: CRGDRAGTEAFF.

In nucleotides, the CDR3 is TGTGCCAGCAGCTGGGAGGGACAGGGGATTTACAATGAGCAGTTCTTC. Translating it yields CASSWEGQGIYNEQFF. The V call is TRBV5-4, the J call TRBJ2-1, with 10 bases fitting TRBD1. V gave up 3 bases and J gave up 4 bases; unmatched junction bases: 7. CDR3 length: 16 residues. CDR1 and CDR2 (germline): SGHNT, YYREEE (reference sequence).

V gene TRBV6-2 or TRBV6-3 combines with J gene TRBJ1-5; 8 bases fit TRBD1. Germline CDR1 MNHEY, CDR2 SVGEGT. The CDR3 totals 18 residues. The ends lost 2 bases at V and 3 bases at J; junction bases unmatched: 12. The CDR3 is CASSYDRTGTTINQPQHF. CDR3 coding DNA: TGTGCCAGCAGTTACGATCGGACAGGGACCACCATCAATCAGCCCCAGCATTTT.

V and J are TRBV2 and TRBJ1-5; 9 positions agree with TRBD1. This CDR3 is built from 13 residues. V lost 6 bases, J lost 6 bases, and 3 bases stayed unmatched. Per germline, CDR1 SNHLY and CDR2 FYNNEI. DNA for the CDR3: TGTGCCAGCAGCGACAGGGGGGTTCAGCCCCAGCATTTT. Amino acids: CASSDRGVQPQHF. Full variable domain (missing parts from reference TRBV2 and TRBJ1-5): EPEVTQTPSHQVTQMGQEVILRCVPISNHLYFYWYRQILGQKVEFLVSFYNNEISEKSEIFDDQFSVERPDGSNFTLKIRSTKLEDSAMYFCASSDRGVQPQHFGDGTRLSIL.

This clone was recorded a few times. The chain recombines TRBV13 with TRBJ1-1; TRBD1 matches at 8 bases. Trimming took 5 bases from V and 5 from J; bases not matched to a gene: 7. The germline V gene encodes CDR1 PRHDT and CDR2 FYEKMQ (reference sequence). The CDR3 has 14 residues. DNA for the CDR3: TGTGCCAGCAGCCCTCAGGGGGCTCGAACTGAAGCTTTCTTT. Protein: CASSPQGARTEAFF.

The V call is TRBV9, the J call TRBJ2-7; TRBD2 matches at 11 bases. CDR3 length: 16 amino acids. Germline CDR1 and CDR2: SGDLS and YYNGEE. The ends lost 3 bases at V and 0 bases at J; junction bases unmatched: 5. DNA for the CDR3: TGTGCCAGCAGCGAGACTAGCGGGGAGAGCTCCTACGAGCAGTACTTC. Encoded protein: CASSETSGESSYEQYF.

The chain joins TRBV7-8 to TRBJ2-1; the match to TRBD2 covers 10 bases. The CDR3 sequence is 16 residues long. Unmatched junction bases numbered 11, after V lost 5 bases and J lost 7 bases. Germline loops: CDR1 SGHVS, CDR2 FQNEAQ. Here the CDR3 reads CASSDPGTSVINEQFF. The CDR3 DNA sequence: TGTGCCAGCAGCGACCCCGGGACTAGCGTAATAAATGAGCAGTTCTTC.

The chain couples TRBV18 to TRBJ1-1; D possibly corresponds to TRBD1 (5 bases). Germline CDR1 reads KGHSH; CDR2 reads LQKENI. Trimming took off 4 bases at V and 0 bases at J, with 15 bases between the two ends. The CDR3 covers 16 residues. CDR3 sequence (DNA): TGTGCCAGCTCACAGAGTGTTCAGGGTCTGAACACTGAAGCTTTCTTT. As protein: CASSQSVQGLNTEAFF.

V usage is TRBV30 and J usage is TRBJ1-6; 9 bases fit TRBD1. Germline V gene data show CDR1 as GTSNPN and CDR2 as SVGIG (reference sequence). The CDR3 totals 15 residues. With 0 bases clipped from V and 6 bases from J, the junction kept 3 bases outside the gene matches. The CDR3, as DNA: TGTGCCTGGAGTGTTTTGGGACAGGGTAATTCACCCCTCCACTTT. Protein product: CAWSVLGQGNSPLHF.

The rearrangement joins TRBV11-3 to TRBJ2-3, with D unresolved. This CDR3 has 12 residues. V gave up 0 bases and J gave up 5 bases, with 3 bases separating them. Germline V gene data show CDR1 as SGHNT and CDR2 as YENEEA. CDR3 protein: CASSLDQDTQYF. The CDR3 DNA reads as TGTGCCAGCAGCTTAGATCAAGATACGCAGTATTTT. The full variable domain, with the rest looked up from reference TRBV11-3 and TRBJ2-3, is EAGVVQSPRYKIIEKKQPVAFWCNPISGHNTLYWYLQNLGQGPELLIRYENEEAVDDSQLPKDRFSAERLKGVDSTLKIQPAELGDSAVYLCASSLDQDTQYFGPGTRLTVL.